Listed here are 30 T cell receptor beta chains from one sample, sequenced in a study of T cell responses to AZD1222 COVID-19 vaccine. The data were produced by immunoSEQ multiplex PCR, yet TCRdb's version contains in-frame clones alone and is incomplete. The sample holds 120,000 or so clones, approximately 88% seen once. Specimen: peripheral blood, collected on day 0 of AZD1222 vaccination. Every receptor here comes from an adult in good health.

CDR3 sequence reads: CASSYLDRYTDTQYF. For the CDR3, the DNA is TGTGCCAGCAGTTACTTAGACAGATACACAGATACGCAGTATTTT. The chain combines TRBV6-2 or TRBV6-3 with TRBJ2-3; possible D gene TRBD1, 5 bases. Germline CDR1 MNHEY, CDR2 SVGEGT. V was pared by 1 base and J by 2 bases, with 10 bases between. The CDR3 consists of 15 residues.

V is TRBV6-6 and J is TRBJ1-1; a weak D match, TRBD1 (6 bases). The CDR3 runs 14 residues. Germline lookup yields CDR1 MNHNY and CDR2 SVGAGI (reference sequence). Trimming removed 7 bases from V and 4 bases from J, with 16 bases in between. Here the CDR3 reads CASIYGGASTEAFF. The CDR3 DNA reads as TGTGCCAGCATCTACGGGGGGGCCAGCACTGAAGCTTTCTTT.

This clone was counted once. The V gene is TRBV6-6, the J gene TRBJ1-6, with TRBD1 matching 12 bases. J gave up 15 bases and V 5 bases, and 8 bases lay outside the gene matches. There are 14 residues in the CDR3. Germline CDR1 reads MNHNY; CDR2 reads SVGAGI (reference sequence). CDR3 in amino acids: CASSPGTGGRHLHF. CDR3 nucleotide sequence: TGTGCCAGCAGTCCAGGGACAGGGGGCCGTCACCTCCACTTT.

The V call is TRBV4-1, the J call TRBJ2-1; TRBD2 matches 10 bases. In germline, CDR1 is MGHRA, CDR2 YSYEKL. The CDR3 contains 18 residues. With 0 bases clipped from V and 0 bases from J, the junction kept 5 bases outside the gene matches. The chain's CDR3 is CASSQDWASGSSYNEQFF. DNA for the CDR3: TGCGCCAGCAGCCAAGATTGGGCTAGCGGGAGCTCCTACAATGAGCAGTTCTTC.

The V gene is TRBV28, the J gene TRBJ2-3, with D possibly matching TRBD1 (6 bases). Looked up from germline, CDR1 is MDHEN and CDR2 is SYDVKM. The CDR3 length is 15 residues. V was clipped by 7 bases and J by 1 base, with 15 bases between them. The CDR3 DNA is TGTGCCAGCATCAGGGCAGGGGCCCGCACAGATACGCAGTATTTT. This gives the protein CASIRAGARTDTQYF. The full variable domain, in which reference TRBV28 and TRBJ2-3 provide the parts outside the CDR3, is DVKVTQSSRYLVKRTGEKVFLECVQDMDHENMFWYRQDPGLGLRLIYFSYDVKMKEKGDIPEGYSVSREKKERFSLILESASTNQTSMYLCASIRAGARTDTQYFGPGTRLTVL.

The chain couples TRBV30 to TRBJ1-3, with TRBD1 identical over 9 bases. The germline CDR1 and CDR2 sequences are GTSNPN and SVGIG (reference sequence). V lost 8 bases, J lost 0 bases, and 11 bases stayed unmatched. The CDR3 extends over 16 amino acids. CDR3: CATVPGQGLSGNTIYF. The CDR3 DNA is TGTGCCACCGTCCCGGGACAGGGACTCTCTGGAAACACCATATATTTT.

This chain connects TRBV10-3 to TRBJ2-2; 11 nucleotides line up with TRBD2. The germline gives CDR1 ENHRY, CDR2 SYGVKD. The CDR3 sequence is 15 residues long. J gave up 3 bases and V 6 bases, and 3 bases lay outside the gene matches. The CDR3 nucleotides read TGTGCCATCAGCGGACTAGCGGGCGACACCGGGGAGCTGTTTTTT. This codes for CAISGLAGDTGELFF.

The chain joins TRBV6-2 or TRBV6-3 to TRBJ2-3; 7 bases line up with TRBD1. The CDR3 covers 12 residues. V lost 5 bases to trimming and J lost 8 bases; unmatched junction nucleotides: 4. CDR1 and CDR2 from the germline V gene are MNHEY and SVGEGT. Written as DNA, the CDR3 is TGTGCCAGCAGTAAGGGGGCCTCTACGCAGTATTTT. It specifies CASSKGASTQYF.

The V and J genes are TRBV21-1 and TRBJ2-2; the D segment call TRBD2 is taken from the table without a DNA check. TRBV21-1 is an annotated pseudogene. CDR3 size: 20 residues. The CDR3 spells CASSEGLGTSGRPNTGELFF. As DNA, the CDR3 is TGTGCCAGCAGCGAGGGCCTTGGGACTAGCGGGAGGCCCAACACCGGGGAGCTGTTTTTT.

This clone was counted between two and nine times. The chain joins TRBV4-2 to TRBJ1-2, with 12 bases matching TRBD1. Germline V gives CDR1 LGHNA, CDR2 YNFKEQ. Losses at the gene ends were 2 bases for V and 4 bases for J; bases not matched to a gene: 5. The CDR3 consists of 16 residues. The CDR3 spells CASSQPGQGAGYGYTF. CDR3 in DNA: TGTGCCAGCAGCCAACCGGGACAGGGGGCGGGCTATGGCTACACCTTC.

The sample holds one count of this clone. The chain links TRBV6-2 or TRBV6-3 to TRBJ1-1, with 11 bases lining up with TRBD1. This CDR3 contains 16 residues. V lost 4 bases and J lost 0; bases outside the gene matches: 4. Germline assignment: CDR1 MNHEY and CDR2 SVGEGT. CDR3 nucleotides: TGTGCCAGCAGTTGGACAGGGGGCGGGGTGAACACTGAAGCTTTCTTT. Its protein product is CASSWTGGGVNTEAFF.

This chain links TRBV9 with TRBJ2-7, with 9 bases aligning to TRBD2. The V gene's germline CDR1 is SGDLS and CDR2 YYNGEE. V lost 4 bases and J lost 2; bases outside the gene matches: 13. The CDR3 totals 17 residues. CDR3 nucleotides: TGTGCCAGCAGCCGTACCGGGGAGACTAGCGGTGCCTACGAGCAGTACTTC. Encoded protein: CASSRTGETSGAYEQYF.

This chain uses TRBV28 with TRBJ2-7; TRBD1 agrees at 7 bases. The CDR3 contains 15 residues. Germline values: CDR1 MDHEN, CDR2 SYDVKM. Trimming cost V 6 bases and J 0 bases; bases outside gene matches: 8. The DNA for the CDR3 is TGTGCCAGCAGAAAAACAGGGGTGCCCTCCTACGAGCAGTACTTC. This encodes CASRKTGVPSYEQYF.

The chain recombines TRBV6-4 with TRBJ1-6; 7 positions match TRBD1. CDR3 length: 16 residues. The germline gives CDR1 MRHNA, CDR2 SNTAGT. Losses at the gene ends were 3 bases for V and 9 bases for J; bases not matched to a gene: 11. This CDR3 is CASSEASAGGGSPLHF. CDR3 coding DNA: TGTGCCAGCAGTGAAGCTTCCGCAGGGGGGGGTTCACCCCTCCACTTT.

This rearrangement joins TRBV5-1 to TRBJ1-3; no clear D gene. The CDR3 runs to 13 residues. V was trimmed by 4 bases and J by 4 bases, leaving 9 bases between them. The germline gives CDR1 SGHRS, CDR2 YFSETQ. The CDR3 loop is CASSMESGNTIYF. For the CDR3, the DNA is TGCGCCAGCAGCATGGAATCCGGAAACACCATATATTTT.

V gene TRBV19 combines with J gene TRBJ2-7; TRBD1 agrees at 9 bases. The CDR3 loop spans 15 amino acids. CDR1 is LNHDA, CDR2 SQIVND, per germline (reference sequence). Unmatched junction bases numbered 7, after V lost 6 bases and J lost 1 base. DNA for the CDR3: TGTGCCAGTAGCCAGGACAGGGGTAATTCCTACGAGCAGTACTTC. Protein: CASSQDRGNSYEQYF.

This rearrangement joins TRBV5-4 to TRBJ2-3, with TRBD2 identical over 7 bases. The ends lost 2 bases at V and 2 bases at J; junction bases unmatched: 8. In germline, CDR1 is SGHNT, CDR2 YYREEE (reference sequence). The CDR3 is 16 amino acids. For the CDR3, the DNA is TGTGCCAGCAGCTTAGGGGCGGGAGTCAACACAGATACGCAGTATTTT. Translating gives CASSLGAGVNTDTQYF.

The gene calls are TRBV7-2 and TRBJ2-3; D gene unclear. Germline V gives CDR1 SGHTA, CDR2 FQGNSA. CDR3 length: 14 residues. The germline V and J ends were trimmed by 4 bases and 4 bases, with 12 bases remaining between them. The CDR3 DNA reads TGTGCCAGCAGCTCCGGAACGCCGCCAGATACGCAGTATTTT. This translates into CASSSGTPPDTQYF.

Turning to this clone: One end of the junction fails to match germline, which may point to a read error. The chain is built from TRBV6-5 and TRBJ2-3; TRBD2 matches at 8 bases. Germline values: CDR1 MNHEY, CDR2 SVGAGI. The CDR3 length is 15 residues. Here the CDR3 reads CASRAKRESRDTQYF. The CDR3, as DNA: TGTGCCAGCAGAGCGAAGCGGGAGAGCAGAGATACGCAGTATTTT.

V and J are TRBV5-5 and TRBJ1-1; no reliable D call. The CDR3 loop spans 14 amino acids. V lost 0 bases, J lost 4 bases, and 10 bases lay in between. In germline, CDR1 is SGHKS, CDR2 YYEKEE (reference sequence). The CDR3 region has the DNA TGTGCCAGCAGCTTGGTGTTGCGGGTCACTGAAGCTTTCTTT. It is translated as CASSLVLRVTEAFF.

V usage is TRBV28 and J usage is TRBJ2-5, with TRBD2 matching over 8 bases. The CDR3 runs to 14 residues. CDR1 is MDHEN, CDR2 SYDVKM, per germline. After removal of 7 bases from V and 5 bases from J, the junction contained 9 bases not matched to a gene. In DNA, the CDR3 is TGTGCCAGCACTACCCCCGGGGGGGTGGAGACCCAGTACTTC. Protein: CASTTPGGVETQYF.

This chain uses TRBV19 with TRBJ2-1; D uncertain. V was clipped by 3 bases and J by 9 bases, with 9 bases between them. This CDR3 comprises 12 residues. Germline V CDR1 and CDR2: LNHDA, SQIVND (reference sequence). CDR3 nucleotide sequence: TGTGCCAGTAGTATTGGCAGAGGTGAGCAGTTCTTC. Amino acids: CASSIGRGEQFF.

The gene calls are TRBV5-1 and TRBJ2-1, with a tentative D call TRBD2 (6 bases). The V and J ends lost 4 bases and 4 bases respectively, with 18 bases between them. This CDR3 comprises 16 residues. Looked up from germline, CDR1 is SGHRS and CDR2 is YFSETQ. CDR3 DNA sequence: TGCGCCAGCAGCGACGGGAGTGGAACAGGTTACAATGAGCAGTTCTTC. It specifies CASSDGSGTGYNEQFF. Full variable domain (rest looked up from reference TRBV5-1 and TRBJ2-1): KAGVTQTPRYLIKTRGQQVTLSCSPISGHRSVSWYQQTPGQGLQFLFEYFSETQRNKGNFPGRFSGRQFSNSRSEMNVSTLELGDSALYLCASSDGSGTGYNEQFFGPGTRLTVL.

The chain links TRBV18 to TRBJ1-2, with D perhaps matching TRBD1 (5 bases). This CDR3 spans 18 amino acids. Germline V gives CDR1 KGHSH, CDR2 LQKENI. The V and J ends lost 1 base and 1 base respectively, with 19 bases between them. The chain's CDR3 is CASSPLRDGEIVNYGYTF. CDR3 sequence (DNA): TGTGCCAGCTCACCACTAAGGGACGGAGAGATAGTTAACTATGGCTACACCTTC.

V usage is TRBV28 and J usage is TRBJ2-4; D gene unclear. Germline-derived CDR1 and CDR2 are MDHEN and SYDVKM. The CDR3 totals 13 residues. V lost 5 bases, J lost 11 bases, and 16 bases lay in between. The CDR3 region is CASSLTLSRVQYF. CDR3 coding DNA: TGTGCCAGCAGTCTAACCTTGAGTCGGGTTCAGTACTTC.

This chain connects TRBV5-1 to TRBJ2-2, with D perhaps TRBD1 or TRBD2 (5 bases each). Germline CDR1 reads SGHRS; CDR2 reads YFSETQ. The CDR3 consists of 15 residues. V lost 4 bases to trimming and J lost 4 bases, with 14 bases between them. The CDR3 DNA reads as TGCGCCAGCAGCCCCGGGGCCCTGTCCACCGGGGAGCTGTTTTTT. Encoded protein: CASSPGALSTGELFF.

This chain connects TRBV10-3 to TRBJ2-3, with 7 positions matching TRBD2. CDR3 length equals 16 residues. Germline V gene data show CDR1 as ENHRY and CDR2 as SYGVKD. V lost 7 bases and J lost 2; bases outside the gene matches: 12. CDR3 region: CAINGGSSGYTDTQYF. The CDR3 DNA sequence: TGTGCCATCAACGGGGGGTCTAGCGGCTACACAGATACGCAGTATTTT.

The gene calls are TRBV15 and TRBJ2-1, with 13 bases identical to TRBD2. This CDR3 spans 14 amino acids. Germline V gene data show CDR1 as LNHNV and CDR2 as YYDKDF (reference sequence). Trimming took 3 bases from V and 10 from J; bases not matched to a gene: 3. The CDR3 DNA is TGTGCCACCAGCAGGGCGACTAGCGGGAGGGAGCAGTTCTTC. Translated, it gives CATSRATSGREQFF.

V and J are TRBV7-9 and TRBJ1-2, with no clear D. Trimming took 6 bases from V and 7 from J, leaving 12 bases between them. The CDR3 totals 12 residues. Germline CDR1 reads SEHNR; CDR2 reads FQNEAQ (reference sequence). The CDR3: CASRRQAAGYTF. CDR3 in DNA: TGTGCCAGCAGGAGACAAGCGGCTGGCTACACCTTC.

The gene calls are TRBV9 and TRBJ1-3; possibly TRBD1 for D (5 bases). Germline loops: CDR1 SGDLS, CDR2 YYNGEE. The CDR3 length is 15 residues. Trimming took 1 base from V and 3 from J, leaving 11 bases between them. In DNA, the CDR3 is TGTGCCAGCAGCGTAAGTGGCGGGGGTGGAAACACCATATATTTT. This codes for CASSVSGGGGNTIYF.